These 24 T cell receptor beta chains originate from one sample sequenced in a study of cytomegalovirus exposure and HLA in healthy donors. The PCR made use of 60 Vbeta and 13 Jbeta primers. Clones were sequenced by immunoSEQ multiplex PCR, and TCRdb holds only the in-frame ones, with some missing. This table has about 150,000 clones, roughly 64% appearing once. The sample consisted of PBMCs. These receptors all come from a woman aged 25 to 39 in good health and CMV-seropositive.

The chain uses TRBV5-4 and TRBJ2-2; 10 bases map to TRBD1. Germline assignment: CDR1 SGHNT and CDR2 YYREEE (reference sequence). The CDR3 spans 15 residues. The junction had 4 bases not matched to a gene; V was cut back by 4 bases and J by 4 bases. The CDR3 region has the DNA TGTGCCAGCAGCCAACGGACAGGGGGCACCGGGGAGCTGTTTTTT. Translating gives CASSQRTGGTGELFF.

The chain has TRBV10-3 and TRBJ2-2; 8 nucleotides line up with TRBD1. The CDR3 is made up of 15 amino acids. Germline-derived CDR1 and CDR2 are ENHRY and SYGVKD. Unmatched junction bases numbered 5, after V lost 7 bases and J lost 1 base. CDR3 sequence reads: CAITQGQVNTGELFF. The CDR3 DNA sequence: TGTGCCATCACCCAGGGACAGGTGAACACCGGGGAGCTGTTTTTT.

The CDR3 region has the DNA TGTGCCAGCGGAACACGACAGGGCAGGGGCAATGAGCAGTTCTTC. It yields the protein CASGTRQGRGNEQFF. V gene TRBV28 combines with J gene TRBJ2-1; TRBD1 agrees at 7 bases. The junction had 13 bases not matched to a gene; V was cut back by 8 bases and J by 6 bases. This CDR3 has 15 residues. Germline values: CDR1 MDHEN, CDR2 SYDVKM. The full variable domain, its missing parts supplied by reference TRBV28 and TRBJ2-1, is DVKVTQSSRYLVKRTGEKVFLECVQDMDHENMFWYRQDPGLGLRLIYFSYDVKMKEKGDIPEGYSVSREKKERFSLILESASTNQTSMYLCASGTRQGRGNEQFFGPGTRLTVL.

In this sample, this clone turned up a few times. The CDR3 loop is CASSFLAGGPVWEQFF. CDR3 in DNA: TGTGCCAGCAGCTTTCTAGCGGGAGGGCCCGTTTGGGAGCAGTTCTTC. This sequence joins TRBV7-9 and TRBJ2-1; TRBD2 agrees at 12 bases. The V segment lost 3 bases and the J segment 10 bases; nucleotides outside the gene matches: 10. The CDR3 extends over 16 amino acids. CDR1 and CDR2 from the germline V gene are SEHNR and FQNEAQ (reference sequence).

This chain connects TRBV6-5 to TRBJ2-1; a weak D match, TRBD2 (5 bases). The germline V and J ends were trimmed by 3 bases and 2 bases, with 11 bases remaining between them. Germline loops: CDR1 MNHEY, CDR2 SVGAGI. The length of the CDR3 is 15 residues. CDR3 sequence: CASSYARTPYNEQFF. The CDR3 bases are TGTGCCAGCAGTTATGCGCGGACTCCCTACAATGAGCAGTTCTTC.

This chain links TRBV18 with TRBJ2-2; D is unresolved. Looked up from germline, CDR1 is KGHSH and CDR2 is LQKENI. The V end was cut by 6 bases, the J end by 1 base, with 9 bases between. There are 14 residues in the CDR3. CDR3 nucleotides: TGTGCCAGCTCTAAGCAATGGAACACCGGGGAGCTGTTTTTT. It specifies CASSKQWNTGELFF.

The chain uses TRBV27 and TRBJ2-7, with 8 bases matching TRBD1. The CDR3 has 14 residues. The germline V gene encodes CDR1 MNHEY and CDR2 SMNVEV (reference sequence). After removal of 4 bases from V and 6 bases from J, the junction contained 8 bases not matched to a gene. CDR3 amino acids: CASSSEPGGLEQYF. CDR3 bases: TGTGCCAGCAGTTCAGAACCAGGGGGCCTCGAGCAGTACTTC.

The V and J genes are TRBV4-2 and TRBJ2-3; D remains ambiguous. Trimming pared 0 bases from V and 6 bases from J, leaving 10 bases between. The CDR3 covers 14 residues. The germline V gene encodes CDR1 LGHNA and CDR2 YNFKEQ. The CDR3 reads CASSQDGLKDTQYF. The CDR3 DNA reads TGTGCCAGCAGCCAAGATGGCCTGAAGGATACGCAGTATTTT.

This clone was counted between two and nine times. The V call is TRBV5-6, the J call TRBJ2-5; 8 bases match TRBD2. Germline loops: CDR1 SGHDT, CDR2 YYEEEE. The CDR3 spans 15 residues. V shed 0 bases and J 11 bases; nucleotides not matched to a gene: 12. The DNA of the CDR3 is TGTGCCAGCAGCTTGGGGCCAGCGGGAGTGCGGGAGCAGTACTTC. Protein product: CASSLGPAGVREQYF.

J is TRBJ2-7 and V is TRBV5-8, with 10 bases matching TRBD1. CDR1 and CDR2 from the germline V gene are SGHTS and YDEGEE. The CDR3 extends over 15 amino acids. V dropped 4 bases and J dropped 2; count of bases not matched to a gene: 6. The CDR3 loop reads CASSLRDRGTYEQYF. The CDR3 DNA sequence: TGTGCCAGCAGCCTCCGGGACAGGGGAACCTACGAGCAGTACTTC.

This chain links TRBV5-4 with TRBJ1-3; possibly TRBD1 for D (5 bases). With 4 bases removed from V and 0 bases from J, the gap between germline ends came to 11 bases. This CDR3 contains 15 residues. Per germline, CDR1 SGHNT and CDR2 YYREEE (reference sequence). CDR3 in amino acids: CASSDKGYSGNTIYF. The CDR3 DNA follows: TGTGCCAGCAGCGACAAGGGGTACTCTGGAAACACCATATATTTT.

This rearrangement joins TRBV11-2 to TRBJ2-7, with D uncertain. V was shortened by 1 base and J by 4 bases, with 8 bases between the two germline ends. The CDR3 totals 13 residues. Germline V CDR1 and CDR2: SGHAT, FQNNGV. The CDR3 loop is CASSLGSQYEQYF. For the CDR3, the DNA is TGTGCCAGCAGCTTAGGGTCGCAGTACGAGCAGTACTTC.

This clone was seen only a few times. The chain carries TRBV7-9 and TRBJ1-2, with D tentatively TRBD1 (6 bases). Per the germline V gene, CDR1 is SEHNR and CDR2 is FQNEAQ (reference sequence). V lost 1 base and J lost 6, with 15 bases in between. The CDR3 sequence is 15 residues long. CDR3 amino acids: CASSLVSKGGDGYTF. CDR3 DNA sequence: TGTGCCAGCAGCTTAGTTTCGAAGGGGGGGGATGGCTACACCTTC.

The chain employs TRBV7-2 and TRBJ2-3, with a possible D match to TRBD1 (5 bases). CDR1 SGHTA and CDR2 FQGNSA come from the germline V gene. This CDR3 is 14 amino acids long. V lost 2 bases and J lost 4, with 10 bases in between. The CDR3 DNA sequence: TGTGCCAGCAGCTTATCCAGGGTCGCAGATACGCAGTATTTT. This codes for CASSLSRVADTQYF.

This chain joins TRBV9 and TRBJ1-2; D uncertain. The CDR3 is made up of 15 amino acids. Trimming stripped 3 bases from V and 6 bases from J, with 18 bases between. CDR1 is SGDLS, CDR2 YYNGEE, per germline. The CDR3 here is CASSALDSLMDGYTF. The CDR3 DNA reads TGTGCCAGCAGCGCCCTCGACTCCTTAATGGATGGCTACACCTTC.

This clone was counted between two and nine times. CDR3 nucleotide sequence: TGTGCCAGCAGCTTGTTGGTAGCGGGGGCGACGGTGTTCTTC. Translating it yields CASSLLVAGATVFF. V gene TRBV5-8 combines with J gene TRBJ2-1; 9 bases are shared with TRBD2. This CDR3 region has 14 residues. Germline V gene data show CDR1 as SGHTS and CDR2 as YDEGEE. Germline trimming cut 1 base from V and 15 bases from J; bases unmatched to any gene: 11. Complete variable domain (other parts from reference TRBV5-8 and TRBJ2-1): EAGVTQSPTHLIKTRGQQATLRCSPISGHTSVYWYQQALGLGLQFLLWYDEGEERNRGNFPPRFSGRQFPNYSSELNVNALELEDSALYLCASSLLVAGATVFFGPGTRLTVL.

The V gene is TRBV28, the J gene TRBJ2-7; 12 bases are shared with TRBD2. The junction had 2 bases not matched to a gene; V was cut back by 4 bases and J by 1 base. The germline gives CDR1 MDHEN, CDR2 SYDVKM. This CDR3 is built from 15 residues. DNA for the CDR3: TGTGCCAGCAGTTATCTAGCGGGGGGGTCCTACGAGCAGTACTTC. This translates into CASSYLAGGSYEQYF.

This chain joins TRBV6-5 and TRBJ2-7, with D tentatively TRBD2 (5 bases). V dropped 8 bases and J dropped 3 bases, with 17 bases sitting between them. The CDR3 loop spans 14 amino acids. Germline V gives CDR1 MNHEY, CDR2 SVGAGI. The CDR3 region is CASGRRSPLYEQYF. CDR3 bases: TGTGCCAGCGGGAGACGGAGCCCCCTCTACGAGCAGTACTTC.

The chain joins TRBV4-1 to TRBJ2-4; D possibly corresponds to TRBD2 (6 bases). The CDR3 length is 14 residues. Germline V gene data show CDR1 as MGHRA and CDR2 as YSYEKL. Trimming cost V 6 bases and J 3 bases, with 12 bases left between them. This chain's CDR3 is CASREGQVKNIQYF. CDR3 DNA sequence: TGCGCCAGCAGGGAGGGGCAGGTCAAAAACATTCAGTACTTC.

The chain recombines TRBV10-1 with TRBJ2-5; D is perhaps TRBD1 (5 bases). The CDR3 totals 13 residues. The germline CDR1 and CDR2 sequences are WNHNN and SYGVQD (reference sequence). V was trimmed by 4 bases and J by 4 bases, leaving 10 bases between them. The CDR3 reads CASSGTIGETQYF. The CDR3 bases are TGCGCCAGCAGTGGGACAATCGGAGAGACCCAGTACTTC.

The V and J genes are TRBV2 and TRBJ2-2; TRBD1 aligns across 9 bases. V was clipped by 6 bases and J by 6 bases; unmatched bases: 11. The germline V gene encodes CDR1 SNHLY and CDR2 FYNNEI. The CDR3 totals 16 residues. In DNA form, the CDR3 reads TGTGCCAGCAGGACCGGGACAGGGATCGTGTCCGGGGAGCTGTTTTTT. This translates into CASRTGTGIVSGELFF.

The chain carries TRBV28 and TRBJ1-2; TRBD1 matches at 7 bases. Germline values: CDR1 MDHEN, CDR2 SYDVKM. V gave up 3 bases and J gave up 4 bases; unmatched junction bases: 8. The CDR3 length is 15 residues. CDR3 in amino acids: CASSLGTGDGYGYTF. The CDR3 DNA reads TGTGCCAGCAGTTTGGGAACAGGGGATGGCTATGGCTACACCTTC.

The chain links TRBV12-5 to TRBJ2-5; 12 bases are a match to TRBD2. The CDR3 consists of 20 residues. The V gene end was trimmed by 0 bases and the J gene end by 4 bases; junction bases not matched to a gene: 15. CDR1 is LGHNT and CDR2 is FRNRAP in the germline V gene. CDR3 sequence: CASGLVHRLAGGPGGETQYF. CDR3 nucleotides: TGTGCTAGTGGTTTGGTACATAGGCTAGCGGGGGGGCCAGGGGGAGAGACCCAGTACTTC.

This chain connects TRBV29-1 to TRBJ2-1; 7 bases match TRBD1. This CDR3 has 11 amino acids. Unmatched junction bases numbered 7, after V lost 4 bases and J lost 13 bases. Germline loops: CDR1 SQVTM, CDR2 ANQGSEA. The CDR3 loop is CSVVRGNFQFF. CDR3 DNA sequence: TGCAGCGTTGTCAGGGGGAACTTCCAGTTCTTC.